The entry that follows covers one TCR beta chain sequence. This record belongs to a study of blood T cell repertoires in COVID-19. Study as a whole: Some COVID-19 samples were acute and others convalescent; all came from the United States, Italy and Spain. T cells, B-cell-depleted T cells, or PBMCs provided the cDNA or gDNA that served as material.

In the original processing: Amplification of reference gene primers was used by the study to estimate nucleated cell counts. Profiling relied on immunoSEQ multiplex PCR, and the TCRdb table lists in-frame clones only, not all of them. That table furnishes V, J and clone size, whereas the DNA furnished D and trimming. Of more than 110,000 clones detected, roughly 81% appear once; the ten largest clones hold 9% to 10%. The length of the CDR3 is 15 residues. V dropped 5 bases and J dropped 4; count of bases not matched to a gene: 10. The V gene's germline CDR1 is LNHDA and CDR2 SQIVND (reference sequence).

This receptor was identified in a woman aged 50 to 60 with active or convalescent COVID-19. The chain has TRBV19 and TRBJ1-2; 7 nucleotides match TRBD1. The sequenced material came from peripheral blood. Written as DNA, the CDR3 is TGTGCCAGTAGTCCGCGACAGGGTCAGCTCTATGGCTACACCTTC. Its translation is CASSPRQGQLYGYTF.